This T cell receptor (beta chain) is from a study of CD8+CD57+ T cells in acquired aplastic anemia. The overall study: DNA from sorted CD4+ and CD8+ cells averaged about 3.2 ug. Healthy donors averaged about 11 million reads for CD4+ cells.

Both TCR beta VDJ combination and CDR3 sequence profiling were carried out. Genomic DNA was the template for this profiling. TCRdb reanalysed the reads using MiXCR and keeps one entry per CDR3 protein. The sample yields tens of thousands of distinct CDR3 sequences, under 50% seen once. The CDR3 sequence is 15 residues long. Germline V gene data show CDR1 as SGHAT and CDR2 as FQNNGV. Worth noting for this clonotype: The antigen remains undetermined. One end of the junction varies from germline; a read error may be responsible.

Notes on the study in general: The same twenty-nine CD8+ CDR3 sequences occurred in patients and in controls. With respect to CD8+ Simpson's diversity, patients and controls did not differ significantly.

The sequenced material came from sorted CD4+, CD8+, or CD8+CD57+ T cells (not recorded which) from PBMCs. The TCR originated in a human donor in good health, serving as a control. V gene TRBV11-2 combines with J gene TRBJ2-7; D may match TRBD1 or TRBD2 (5 bases each). CDR3 DNA: TGTGCCGGCAGCTTGACCGGGACGGAGATCTACGAGCAGTACTTC. It specifies CAGSLTGTEIYEQYF. Supplemented by reference TRBV11-2 and TRBJ2-7, the full variable domain reads EAGVAQSPRYKIIEKRQSVAFWCNPISGHATLYWYQQILGQGPKLLIQFQNNGVVDDSQLPKDRFSAERLKGVDSTLKIQPAKLEDSAVYLCAGSLTGTEIYEQYFGPGTRLTVT.